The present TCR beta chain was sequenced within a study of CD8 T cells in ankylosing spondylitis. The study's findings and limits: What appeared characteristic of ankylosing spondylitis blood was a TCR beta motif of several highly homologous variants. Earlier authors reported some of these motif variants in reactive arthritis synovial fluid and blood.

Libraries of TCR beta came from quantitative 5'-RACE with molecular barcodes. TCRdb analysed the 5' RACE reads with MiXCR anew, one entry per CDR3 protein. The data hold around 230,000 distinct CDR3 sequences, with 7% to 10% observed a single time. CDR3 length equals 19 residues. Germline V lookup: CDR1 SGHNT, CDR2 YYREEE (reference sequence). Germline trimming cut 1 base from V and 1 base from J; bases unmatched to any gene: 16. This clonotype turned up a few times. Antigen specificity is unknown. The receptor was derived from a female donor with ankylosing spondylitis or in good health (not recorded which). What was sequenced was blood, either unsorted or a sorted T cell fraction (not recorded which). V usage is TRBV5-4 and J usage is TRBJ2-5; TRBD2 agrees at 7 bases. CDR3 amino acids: CASSLWGIRGEGFQETQYF. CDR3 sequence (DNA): TGTGCCAGCAGCTTGTGGGGGATTCGGGGGGAGGGATTCCAAGAGACCCAGTACTTC.